Shown below are 4 T cell receptor beta chains from a single sample sequenced in a study of breast tumors, draining lymph nodes, adjacent tissues. Breast cancer patients provided tissue from their axillary draining lymph nodes. TCRdb fed the multiplex PCR reads into MiXCR, producing one record per CDR3 protein. The data show approximately 100,000 distinct CDR3 sequences, 21% seen once. The sequenced sample was axillary lymph node tissue. These TCRs come from a female donor with breast cancer. Some clones in this sample may be carry-over from other donors' samples.

In nucleotides, the CDR3 is TGTGCCAGCAGTGATAGGCGCAGGGTCACTGAAGCTTTCTTT. Translating it yields CASSDRRRVTEAFF. This rearrangement joins TRBV12-3 or TRBV12-4 to TRBJ1-1; D might be TRBD1 (5 bases). This CDR3 has 14 amino acids. V was shortened by 5 bases and J by 4 bases, with 14 bases between the two germline ends.

About this clonotype itself: This clone may be a read error of a much larger clone one base away. The rearrangement joins TRBV5-1 to TRBJ2-5; D unresolved. V gave up 5 bases and J gave up 7 bases, with 15 bases separating them. The CDR3 length is 13 residues. CDR1 SGHRS and CDR2 YFSETQ come from the germline V gene. CDR3 coding DNA: TGCGCCAGCAGAGTCAGATCCCACGGGACCCAGTACTTC. Protein product: CASRVRSHGTQYF.

The chain combines TRBV30 with TRBJ2-7, with D possibly TRBD2 on 6 matching bases. With 6 bases removed from V and 5 bases from J, the gap between germline ends came to 26 bases. The CDR3 covers 16 residues. CDR1 and CDR2 (germline): GTSNPN, SVGIG (reference sequence). This CDR3 is CACSDKSGTDPHEQYF. The DNA for the CDR3 is TGTGCCTGCAGCGACAAATCCGGGACTGATCCCCACGAGCAGTACTTC.

This clonotype has only a few counts. This rearrangement joins TRBV28 to TRBJ1-5; TRBD1 is a possible D gene (5 bases). There are 14 residues in the CDR3. Trimming pared 8 bases from V and 15 bases from J, leaving 26 bases between. CDR1 and CDR2 from the germline V gene are MDHEN and SYDVKM. The CDR3 loop is CASFPGPFLGDGHF. The CDR3, as DNA: TGTGCCAGCTTCCCGGGGCCTTTCTTAGGGGACGGGCATTTT.